This T cell receptor beta chain was profiled in a study of cytomegalovirus exposure and HLA in healthy donors. Amplification used 60 Vbeta primers and 13 Jbeta primers. Authors' methods: Around 83 million unique TCR beta chains, about 12 million shared, were counted in a later analysis. Profiling relied on immunoSEQ multiplex PCR, and the TCRdb table lists in-frame clones only, not all of them. V, J and clone size are taken as reported in that table, and D and trimming were inferred from the DNA itself. The repertoire consists of under 150,000 clones, with about 83% occurring once and the leading ten covering 0.95% to 1.5%. CDR3 length equals 16 residues. Unmatched junction bases numbered 5, after V lost 5 bases and J lost 0 bases. Looked up from germline, CDR1 is SEHNR and CDR2 is FQNEAQ (reference sequence). Regarding the study as a whole: The listing of 150 or so TCR beta chains classed them as cytomegalovirus-associated. A later analysis showed that HLA-associated TCR beta chains had undergone more clonal expansion than equally common others.

Concerning this clone: Its antigen is not known.

The sequencing input was PBMCs. The sequence derives from a girl aged 2-10 years in good health and CMV-seronegative. The J gene is TRBJ1-4, the V gene TRBV7-9; TRBD1 agrees at 8 bases. The CDR3 DNA reads TGTGCCAGCAGCCTCGGACAGGGTTCAACTAATGAAAAACTGTTTTTT. Its protein is CASSLGQGSTNEKLFF.